The 27 T cell receptor beta chains presented below share a single source sample, sequenced in a study of cytomegalovirus exposure and HLA in healthy donors (dated by TCRdb to the late 2010s). Receptors were amplified or captured by the immunoSEQ multiplex PCR assay. A mixture of 60 forward primers for TCR Vbeta segments and 13 reverse primers for TCR Jbeta segments was used in the multiplex PCR. TCRdb re-hosts the immuneACCESS table, in-frame sequences only. Its copies lack some clones; in the studies checked, an unresolved V gene accounts for under half of them, and the cause for the rest is not known. This sample lists some 130,000 clones; approximately 81% were detected once. The ten largest clones capture 5.5% to 8.5% of the sample. The sequenced sample was PBMCs. All receptors come from a male donor in good health and CMV-seronegative.

J is TRBJ2-1 and V is TRBV7-2; D gene unclear. The CDR3 consists of 15 residues. Trimming took off 5 bases at V and 0 bases at J, with 11 bases between the two ends. Germline values: CDR1 SGHTA, CDR2 FQGNSA. As DNA, the CDR3 is TGTGCCAGCAGCCGTTCAAGCCCCTCCTACAATGAGCAGTTCTTC. It translates to CASSRSSPSYNEQFF.

The chain has TRBV19 and TRBJ2-1; TRBD1 matches 12 bases. Germline V gene lookup returns CDR1 LNHDA and CDR2 SQIVND (reference sequence). This CDR3 is built from 14 residues. V was clipped by 3 bases and J by 10 bases; unmatched bases: 4. The CDR3 DNA sequence: TGTGCCAGTAGTATCGGGACAGGGGGCGGGGAGCAGTTCTTC. Its translation: CASSIGTGGGEQFF.

The gene calls are TRBV28 and TRBJ1-5, with TRBD1 matching over 8 bases. After removal of 4 bases from V and 7 bases from J, the junction contained 12 bases not matched to a gene. This CDR3 is 16 amino acids long. CDR1 and CDR2 (germline): MDHEN, SYDVKM. The CDR3 sequence: CASSSSDRAFGQPQHF. In DNA, the CDR3 is TGTGCCAGCAGTTCCTCGGACAGGGCTTTTGGACAGCCCCAGCATTTT. The variable domain in full, with the rest retrieved from reference TRBV28 and TRBJ1-5, is DVKVTQSSRYLVKRTGEKVFLECVQDMDHENMFWYRQDPGLGLRLIYFSYDVKMKEKGDIPEGYSVSREKKERFSLILESASTNQTSMYLCASSSSDRAFGQPQHFGDGTRLSIL.

The chain uses TRBV7-9 and TRBJ1-2, with unresolved D. V was clipped by 1 base and J by 8 bases, with 11 bases between them. The CDR3 length is 13 residues. In germline, CDR1 is SEHNR, CDR2 FQNEAQ (reference sequence). This CDR3 reads CASSLGSAGGYTF. The CDR3 DNA follows: TGTGCCAGCAGCTTAGGATCGGCGGGAGGCTACACCTTC.

The chain combines TRBV2 with TRBJ1-2; D is ambiguous. Germline CDR1 is SNHLY and CDR2 is FYNNEI. Trimming shortened V by 8 bases and J by 4 bases, and 11 bases separated the two germline ends. The CDR3 spans 12 residues. CDR3 coding DNA: TGTGCCAGCTCACATAGGAGCTATGGCTACACCTTC. It encodes CASSHRSYGYTF. Complete variable domain (other parts from reference TRBV2 and TRBJ1-2): EPEVTQTPSHQVTQMGQEVILRCVPISNHLYFYWYRQILGQKVEFLVSFYNNEISEKSEIFDDQFSVERPDGSNFTLKIRSTKLEDSAMYFCASSHRSYGYTFGSGTRLTVV.

The chain couples TRBV2 to TRBJ1-3; D is uncertain. Germline CDR1 SNHLY, CDR2 FYNNEI. V was cut by 4 bases and J by 2 bases, with 12 bases left in between. The length of the CDR3 is 15 residues. The CDR3 reads CASSGVAGTGNTIYF. The CDR3 DNA sequence: TGTGCCAGCAGTGGCGTCGCGGGTACTGGAAACACCATATATTTT.

This sequence joins TRBV5-4 and TRBJ2-7, with 14 positions matching TRBD2. J gave up 3 bases and V 4 bases, and 12 bases lay outside the gene matches. The germline gives CDR1 SGHNT, CDR2 YYREEE (reference sequence). The CDR3 is 18 amino acids. CDR3 sequence: CASSDTTGTSGGLYEQYF. In DNA, the CDR3 is TGTGCCAGCAGCGATACAACCGGGACTAGCGGGGGTCTCTACGAGCAGTACTTC.

This clone has just a few counts. Compared with germline, one end of the junction differs, possibly owing to a read error. Other DNA sequences in this sample translate to the same CDR3. This sequence joins TRBV18 and TRBJ1-5, with 7 bases that match TRBD1. The germline V gene has CDR1 KGHSH and CDR2 LQKENI. The CDR3 length is 14 residues. CDR3: CASSPQGSNQPQHF. The CDR3 coding sequence is TGTGCCAGCTCTCCACAGGGGAGCAATCAGCCCCAGCATTTT.

The rearrangement joins TRBV21-1 to TRBJ1-5. TRBV21-1 is classified as a pseudogene. The CDR3 extends over 14 amino acids. The CDR3 loop reads CASSDGSSNQPQHF. The DNA for the CDR3 is TGTGCCAGCAGTGACGGGTCCTCCAATCAGCCCCAGCATTTT.

This clone occurred once. Other DNA sequences in this sample translate to the same CDR3. The genes are TRBV6-1 and TRBJ2-7; D unresolved. V lost 3 bases to trimming and J lost 2 bases, with 8 bases between them. This CDR3 spans 13 amino acids. Germline loops: CDR1 MNHNS, CDR2 SASEGT. CDR3 sequence: CASSEWQTYEQYF. DNA for the CDR3: TGTGCCAGCAGTGAGTGGCAAACCTACGAGCAGTACTTC.

The V and J genes are TRBV2 and TRBJ2-1, with 8 bases matching TRBD1. The CDR3 consists of 15 residues. Germline CDR1 reads SNHLY; CDR2 reads FYNNEI. V trimming: 4 bases; J trimming: 10 bases; junction bases outside the gene matches: 12. CDR3 protein: CASSAETGARVEQFF. CDR3 sequence (DNA): TGTGCCAGCAGTGCTGAGACAGGGGCTAGGGTGGAGCAGTTCTTC.

The chain joins TRBV28 to TRBJ1-2; D is perhaps TRBD1 (5 bases). CDR1 MDHEN and CDR2 SYDVKM come from the germline V gene. V was cut by 6 bases and J by 4 bases, with 15 bases left in between. CDR3 size: 14 residues. The CDR3 region is CASSLLNGGYGYTF. The CDR3 DNA is TGTGCCAGCAGCCTCCTAAACGGGGGCTATGGCTACACCTTC.

This rearrangement joins TRBV4-3 to TRBJ1-3; D not resolved. Trimming stripped 0 bases from V and 9 bases from J, with 9 bases between. This CDR3 has 13 residues. In germline, CDR1 is LGHNA, CDR2 YSLEER. CDR3 in amino acids: CASSQDPGGTIYF. The DNA of the CDR3 is TGCGCCAGCAGCCAAGACCCTGGAGGCACCATATATTTT.

There are a few counts of this clone. This rearrangement joins TRBV4-2 to TRBJ2-1, with 9 bases fitting TRBD1. The ends lost 0 bases at V and 12 bases at J; junction bases unmatched: 15. CDR3 length: 17 residues. In germline, CDR1 is LGHNA, CDR2 YNFKEQ. CDR3 amino acids: CASSQDRDREKVYGQFF. The CDR3 DNA is TGTGCCAGCAGCCAAGATCGGGACAGGGAAAAGGTATACGGGCAGTTCTTC.

Worth noting for this clone: The junction does not match germline at one end; this may be a read error. The chain recombines TRBV7-9 with TRBJ2-2; the D is unclear. The CDR3 is 11 amino acids. The germline gives CDR1 SEHNR, CDR2 FQNEAQ (reference sequence). The CDR3 region has the DNA TGTTCCAGCAGTAACTCCGGGGAGCTGTTTTTT. It translates to CSSSNSGELFF.

This rearrangement joins TRBV7-8 to TRBJ1-1; a weak D match, TRBD1 (6 bases). Germline CDR1 and CDR2: SGHVS and FQNEAQ. Trimming removed 1 base from V and 0 bases from J, with 15 bases in between. This CDR3 comprises 17 residues. In DNA form, the CDR3 reads TGTGCCAGCAGCTTAGAAACACACAGGGTAATGAACACTGAAGCTTTCTTT. The encoded protein is CASSLETHRVMNTEAFF.

The gene calls are TRBV7-9 and TRBJ1-2; no clear D gene. Germline CDR1 is SEHNR and CDR2 is FQNEAQ (reference sequence). This CDR3 has 15 amino acids. The ends were cut back, 1 base at V and 4 bases at J, with 13 bases in the middle. The CDR3 DNA reads TGTGCCAGCAGCTTAGGCGGGAGCGGACTCTATGGCTACACCTTC. Translating it yields CASSLGGSGLYGYTF. Supplemented by reference TRBV7-9 and TRBJ1-2, the full variable domain reads DTGVSQNPRHKITKRGQNVTFRCDPISEHNRLYWYRQTLGQGPEFLTYFQNEAQLEKSRLLSDRFSAERPKGSFSTLEIQRTEQGDSAMYLCASSLGGSGLYGYTFGSGTRLTVV.

This clone showed up just a few times. The V and J genes are TRBV2 and TRBJ1-5; a possible D gene is TRBD1 (6 bases). Trimming took 9 bases from V and 0 from J, leaving 12 bases between them. In germline, CDR1 is SNHLY, CDR2 FYNNEI. This CDR3 has 14 residues. The chain's CDR3 is CASNRDGSNQPQHF. The CDR3 nucleotides read TGTGCCAGTAACAGGGACGGTAGCAATCAGCCCCAGCATTTT.

J is TRBJ1-2 and V is TRBV28, with D possibly being TRBD1 (6 bases). This CDR3 has 15 amino acids. V dropped 2 bases and J dropped 2 bases, with 12 bases sitting between them. Germline-derived CDR1 and CDR2 are MDHEN and SYDVKM. CDR3 sequence: CASSLENRVNYGYTF. CDR3 sequence (DNA): TGTGCCAGCAGTTTAGAGAACAGGGTAAACTATGGCTACACCTTC.

V is TRBV5-6 and J is TRBJ2-7; 14 bases align to TRBD2. The germline V gene encodes CDR1 SGHDT and CDR2 YYEEEE. J was trimmed by 4 bases and V by 3 bases; bases with no gene match: 6. The CDR3 extends over 16 amino acids. DNA for the CDR3: TGTGCCAGCAGCTCACCTCGACTAGCGGGAGGGTACGAGCAGTACTTC. Translated, it gives CASSSPRLAGGYEQYF.

This chain uses TRBV27 with TRBJ2-7; the match to TRBD2 covers 7 bases. Losses at the gene ends were 2 bases for V and 2 bases for J; bases not matched to a gene: 6. The germline gives CDR1 MNHEY, CDR2 SMNVEV (reference sequence). The CDR3 consists of 15 residues. The CDR3 loop is CASSLSGVTTYEQYF. In DNA form, the CDR3 reads TGTGCCAGCAGTTTAAGCGGGGTGACTACCTACGAGCAGTACTTC.

This clone was observed a few times. The rearrangement links TRBV6-1 to TRBJ2-5; D possibly corresponds to TRBD2 (5 bases). Trimming cost V 8 bases and J 0 bases, with 7 bases left between them. The CDR3 length is 12 residues. Germline V gene sequence: CDR1 MNHNS, CDR2 SASEGT. CDR3 nucleotides: TGTGCCAGCGGGGAGTACCAAGAGACCCAGTACTTC. Amino acid sequence: CASGEYQETQYF.

The chain has TRBV7-2 and TRBJ2-2, with D perhaps matching TRBD1 (6 bases). V lost 10 bases to trimming and J lost 4 bases, with 22 bases between them. The CDR3 totals 16 residues. CDR1 is SGHTA and CDR2 is FQGNSA in the germline V gene. The CDR3 sequence is CATPKGQPLGTGELFF. CDR3 nucleotides: TGTGCCACCCCCAAAGGACAGCCCTTGGGCACCGGGGAGCTGTTTTTT.

The chain links TRBV19 to TRBJ2-7; tentatively, D is TRBD1 (6 bases). Deletions cut 4 bases from V and 2 bases from J, with 9 bases between. This CDR3 is built from 13 residues. Germline-derived CDR1 and CDR2 are LNHDA and SQIVND (reference sequence). The chain's CDR3 is CASSTGQTYEQYF. The CDR3 DNA is TGTGCCAGTAGTACCGGACAGACCTACGAGCAGTACTTC.

This clone was detected only a few times. The chain combines TRBV11-2 with TRBJ2-2; the D gene is possibly TRBD2 (6 bases). Germline CDR1 reads SGHAT; CDR2 reads FQNNGV. The CDR3 loop spans 16 amino acids. The V gene lost 5 bases and the J gene lost 3 bases, with 16 bases spanning the gap. The CDR3: CASSRPGRWDTGELFF. The CDR3 DNA reads as TGTGCCAGCAGCCGGCCTGGGAGGTGGGACACCGGGGAGCTGTTTTTT.

The rearrangement links TRBV10-3 to TRBJ2-1, with 12 bases matching TRBD1. This CDR3 comprises 15 residues. CDR1 and CDR2 (germline): ENHRY, SYGVKD. Trimming took 10 bases from V and 7 from J; bases not matched to a gene: 11. CDR3 residues: CATTGLGQGANEQFF. As DNA, the CDR3 is TGTGCCACCACAGGCCTGGGACAGGGGGCGAATGAGCAGTTCTTC.

The chain recombines TRBV7-8 with TRBJ2-6, with a possible D match to TRBD1 (7 bases). The CDR3 covers 18 residues. The V end was cut by 5 bases, the J end by 3 bases, with 20 bases between. The V gene's germline CDR1 is SGHVS and CDR2 FQNEAQ. CDR3 sequence reads: CASSPGGAGGRGANVLTF. In nucleotides, the CDR3 is TGTGCCAGCAGCCCCGGCGGGGCAGGGGGACGTGGGGCCAACGTCCTGACTTTC.